This TCR beta chain was sequenced during a study of T cells in Graves' hyperthyroidism and ophthalmopathy. Between the trimmed V and J ends, which lost 0 bases and 7 bases, there was a span of 18 bases. This CDR3 has 16 amino acids. Germline lookup yields CDR1 DFQATT and CDR2 SNEGSKA (reference sequence). Amplified TCR beta CDR3 regions derived from RNA transcripts. The HTBI primer set was used in a first-round RT-PCR of the TCR CDR3. TCRdb reprocessed the multiplex PCR reads via MiXCR and lists one record per CDR3 protein. Here the sample spans hundreds of thousands of distinct CDR3 sequences, about a sixth being singletons. Regarding this clonotype: Its antigen is not known.

Study-level findings and limits: A 13 V-J model separated ophthalmopathy from stable hyperthyroidism.

Exclusion of a patient resulted from uncontrolled infection, other autoimmune disease, pregnancy or lactation. The authors took PBMCs from 9.5 to 10 ml fresh peripheral blood. The sequencing input was blood. The chain joins TRBV20-1 to TRBJ1-4; maybe TRBD1 (6 bases). This receptor was taken from a man between 40 and 49 years old with Graves' hyperthyroidism. Here the CDR3 DNA reads TGCAGTGCTAGAGAACACACGGGGCAGGGGAGTGAAAAACTGTTTTTT. Protein sequence: CSAREHTGQGSEKLFF.